The source of this T cell receptor beta chain is a study of cytomegalovirus exposure and HLA in healthy donors. The study's findings and limits: Most subjects' HLA-A and HLA-B alleles were reportedly predicted from TCR beta sequences. Cytomegalovirus association was listed for about 170 TCR beta chains.

In the case of this clone: The antigen is undetermined.

CDR3 size: 14 residues. CDR1 is SGHRS and CDR2 is YFSETQ in the germline V gene. Deletions cut 6 bases from V and 1 base from J, with 13 bases between. PCR amplification relied on 60 Vbeta primers (plus 13 Jbeta primers). Method: immunoSEQ multiplex PCR; TCRdb's copy keeps in-frame clones and lacks some. The sample has around 70,000 clones. The material sequenced was PBMCs. The rearrangement joins TRBV5-1 to TRBJ1-2, with D maybe TRBD1 (6 bases). The receptor's source is a woman aged 25 to 39 in good health and CMV-seronegative. The CDR3 is CASIPGHLNYGYTF. CDR3 sequence (DNA): TGCGCCAGCATTCCGGGACACCTTAACTATGGCTACACCTTC.